The 27 T cell receptor beta chains in this list originate from one sample, sequenced in a study of T cell repertoires in cytomegalovirus infection. These receptors lack a known antigen. TCRdb itself ran the reads through MiXCR, one entry per CDR3 protein. The data show approximately 990,000 distinct CDR3 sequences, with less than 40% seen just once and about 14% held by the top ten. The sequencing used cultured CD8+ T cells from PBMCs, collected from culture after CMV antigen stimulation. Receptors originate from a human donor in good health (CMV status not recorded). Some clones in this sample may be carry-over from other donors' samples.

Ten or more counts support this clonotype. CDR3: CASSYMGDSPLHF. The CDR3 DNA reads TGTGCCAGCAGTTACATGGGAGATTCACCCCTCCACTTT. V is TRBV6-5 and J is TRBJ1-6; the D is unclear. This CDR3 spans 13 amino acids. V gave up 2 bases and J gave up 8 bases, with 7 bases separating them. Germline V gene sequence: CDR1 MNHEY, CDR2 SVGAGI.

The genes are TRBV12-5 and TRBJ1-2; 7 positions agree with TRBD1. Germline CDR1 LGHNT, CDR2 FRNRAP. CDR3 length: 15 residues. The V and J ends lost 5 bases and 0 bases, in that order; junction bases with no gene match: 6. The CDR3 DNA is TGTGCTAGTGGTCCTGGGACAGATCCTAACTATGGCTACACCTTC. This gives the protein CASGPGTDPNYGYTF.

The DNA of the CDR3 is TGTGCCAGCAGTTTCAGACAGGGAGGGGAGACCCAGTACTTC. Protein: CASSFRQGGETQYF. The rearrangement links TRBV12-3 or TRBV12-4 to TRBJ2-5; D tentatively fits TRBD1 or TRBD2 (7 bases each). The CDR3 sequence is 14 residues long. V was pared by 3 bases and J by 5 bases, with 13 bases between.

The chain recombines TRBV27 with TRBJ1-1; no clear D gene. Trimming cost V 0 bases and J 7 bases, with 9 bases left between them. CDR1 is MNHEY, CDR2 SMNVEV, per germline (reference sequence). The CDR3 contains 13 residues. CDR3 bases: TGTGCCAGCAGTTTATCGATGCGAAATGAAGCTTTCTTT. Translated: CASSLSMRNEAFF.

This chain uses TRBV19 with TRBJ2-5; TRBD2 agrees at 8 bases. V trimming: 5 bases; J trimming: 2 bases; junction bases outside the gene matches: 13. Germline CDR1 and CDR2: LNHDA and SQIVND (reference sequence). The CDR3 covers 17 residues. Here the CDR3 DNA reads TGTGCCAGTAGTTCGGCGGGGGGCGCCGAGATACAAGAGACCCAGTACTTC. This encodes CASSSAGGAEIQETQYF.

This CDR3 is CASSQDGATSQPQHF. DNA for the CDR3: TGTGCCAGCAGCCAGGACGGGGCCACGTCTCAGCCCCAGCATTTT. V usage is TRBV7-9 and J usage is TRBJ1-5; D may be TRBD1 (5 bases). V lost 5 bases and J 6 bases, leaving 17 bases between the germline ends. Germline CDR1 SEHNR, CDR2 FQNEAQ (reference sequence). The CDR3 extends over 15 amino acids.

The chain has TRBV7-3 and TRBJ2-3; 7 positions match TRBD1. Germline-derived CDR1 and CDR2 are SGHTA and FQGTGA. There are 16 residues in the CDR3. Trimming at V came to 3 bases and at J to 5 bases, leaving 11 bases not matched to a gene. CDR3 sequence (DNA): TGTGCCAGCAGCTTGATCGGGACAGTGCCCGAAGATACGCAGTATTTT. Its translation is CASSLIGTVPEDTQYF.

The chain links TRBV6-6 to TRBJ2-1; the D gene is possibly TRBD1 (6 bases). In germline, CDR1 is MNHNY, CDR2 SVGAGI (reference sequence). V lost 8 bases to trimming and J lost 1 base, with 12 bases between them. The CDR3 length is 14 residues. CDR3 amino acids: CASGAGVSYNEQFF. The CDR3 DNA reads TGTGCCAGCGGGGCAGGGGTATCCTACAATGAGCAGTTCTTC.

This clonotype has just a few counts. The V gene is TRBV4-2, the J gene TRBJ2-3; D is unresolved. The germline V and J ends were trimmed by 2 bases and 2 bases, with 20 bases remaining between them. Germline CDR1 and CDR2: LGHNA and YNFKEQ. This CDR3 has 18 amino acids. The CDR3 spells CASSQKGWTVSSTDTQYF. CDR3 bases: TGTGCCAGCAGCCAAAAGGGATGGACGGTATCCTCCACAGATACGCAGTATTTT.

This chain uses TRBV5-4 with TRBJ1-2, with D uncertain. The germline CDR1 and CDR2 sequences are SGHNT and YYREEE (reference sequence). Trimming cost V 2 bases and J 8 bases, with 19 bases left between them. CDR3 length: 15 residues. CDR3 region: CASSFPGAFGDGYTF. CDR3 DNA: TGTGCCAGCAGCTTTCCGGGCGCTTTCGGAGACGGCTACACCTTC.

This clonotype came up a few times. The chain combines TRBV7-2 with TRBJ2-4, with TRBD1 identical over 7 bases. J gave up 3 bases and V 5 bases, and 13 bases lay outside the gene matches. Per the germline V gene, CDR1 is SGHTA and CDR2 is FQGNSA. The CDR3 spans 17 residues. The CDR3 loop reads CASSPDRVINDKNIQYF. Here the CDR3 DNA reads TGTGCCAGCAGCCCAGACAGGGTGATAAATGACAAAAACATTCAGTACTTC.

This chain links TRBV20-1 with TRBJ2-5; 8 bases are shared with TRBD2. Per germline, CDR1 DFQATT and CDR2 SNEGSKA (reference sequence). Germline trimming cut 0 bases from V and 5 bases from J; bases unmatched to any gene: 17. This CDR3 is built from 18 residues. The CDR3 loop reads CSARDLAPPAGAGETQYF. In DNA form, the CDR3 reads TGCAGTGCTAGAGATTTGGCCCCACCAGCGGGGGCTGGGGAGACCCAGTACTTC.

The V gene is TRBV7-9, the J gene TRBJ2-1, with a weak D call TRBD2 (6 bases). The V gene lost 3 bases and the J gene lost 7 bases, with 10 bases spanning the gap. The CDR3 runs to 13 residues. Germline values: CDR1 SEHNR, CDR2 FQNEAQ (reference sequence). The CDR3 DNA follows: TGTGCCAGCAGCTTCGGGAGTACGAATGAGCAGTTCTTC. Translation gives CASSFGSTNEQFF.

This clonotype has more than one count but fewer than ten. The chain couples TRBV7-6 to TRBJ2-1; a possible D gene is TRBD1 (6 bases). Germline CDR1 reads SGHVS; CDR2 reads FNYEAQ. The CDR3 consists of 15 residues. The germline V and J ends were trimmed by 2 bases and 2 bases, with 10 bases remaining between them. CDR3 protein: CASSLLGAAYNEQFF. As DNA, the CDR3 is TGTGCCAGCAGCTTATTGGGGGCCGCCTACAATGAGCAGTTCTTC.

The V call is TRBV7-8, the J call TRBJ2-5; D is possibly TRBD1 (6 bases). The V end lost 5 bases, the J end lost 10 bases, and 11 bases lay between the germline ends. This CDR3 has 11 amino acids. Germline assignment: CDR1 SGHVS and CDR2 FQNEAQ. In nucleotides, the CDR3 is TGTGCCAGCAGCAAGAACAGGGTCCAGTACTTC. Amino acid sequence: CASSKNRVQYF.

V is TRBV7-6 and J is TRBJ2-7; D unresolved. With 0 bases removed from V and 3 bases from J, the gap between germline ends came to 12 bases. Germline V lookup: CDR1 SGHVS, CDR2 FNYEAQ. The CDR3 has 15 amino acids. In nucleotides, the CDR3 is TGTGCCAGCAGCTTAGCCGGGTCTTCCCTCTACGAGCAGTACTTC. It translates to CASSLAGSSLYEQYF.

This chain joins TRBV9 and TRBJ2-3, with 7 bases identical to TRBD2. CDR1 SGDLS and CDR2 YYNGEE come from the germline V gene. CDR3 length equals 15 residues. Unmatched junction bases numbered 9, after V lost 4 bases and J lost 4 bases. CDR3 residues: CASSQDGGSADTQYF. The CDR3 DNA follows: TGTGCCAGCAGCCAGGACGGGGGGTCAGCAGATACGCAGTATTTT.

This clonotype was recorded a few times. The chain uses TRBV5-6 and TRBJ1-2, with a possible D match to TRBD1 (5 bases). With 0 bases removed from V and 5 bases from J, the gap between germline ends came to 14 bases. Germline assignment: CDR1 SGHDT and CDR2 YYEEEE. The CDR3 length is 15 residues. The CDR3 DNA follows: TGTGCCAGCAGCTTGGGGGACTGGGCGAGTTATGGCTACACCTTC. It translates to CASSLGDWASYGYTF.

This clonotype appeared a few times. The J gene is TRBJ2-7, the V gene TRBV7-9, with 7 bases identical to TRBD1. Per germline, CDR1 SEHNR and CDR2 FQNEAQ (reference sequence). There are 14 residues in the CDR3. Losses at the gene ends were 5 bases for V and 1 base for J; bases not matched to a gene: 5. CDR3 coding DNA: TGTGCCAGCAGCGAACCGGGACAGTCCTACGAGCAGTACTTC. Protein: CASSEPGQSYEQYF.

This clonotype showed up many times. This chain connects TRBV7-2 to TRBJ2-5; TRBD1 matches at 7 bases. The trim removed 5 bases at V and 5 bases at J, leaving 14 bases unmatched. The germline V gene encodes CDR1 SGHTA and CDR2 FQGNSA. The CDR3 runs to 16 residues. CDR3 nucleotides: TGTGCCAGCAGCCCTCTGACAGGGTCATTGAGGGAGACCCAGTACTTC. Translated: CASSPLTGSLRETQYF. Filled out from reference TRBV7-2 and TRBJ2-5, the complete variable domain reads GAGVSQSPSNKVTEKGKDVELRCDPISGHTALYWYRQSLGQGLEFLIYFQGNSAPDKSGLPSDRFSAERTGGSVSTLTIQRTQQEDSAVYLCASSPLTGSLRETQYFGPGTRLLVL.

This clonotype was picked up a small number of times. The chain uses TRBV6-1 and TRBJ1-1; D is possibly TRBD1 (6 bases). The CDR3 covers 16 residues. The ends were cut back, 6 bases at V and 0 bases at J, with 17 bases in the middle. Germline assignment: CDR1 MNHNS and CDR2 SASEGT. As DNA, the CDR3 is TGTGCCAGCAGCACTCTTAGGACAGTCATGAACACTGAAGCTTTCTTT. Translating it yields CASSTLRTVMNTEAFF.

The chain links TRBV7-2 to TRBJ1-4; TRBD1 is a possible D gene (6 bases). This CDR3 comprises 16 residues. Trimming took off 5 bases at V and 7 bases at J, with 20 bases between the two ends. From germline, CDR1 is SGHTA and CDR2 FQGNSA. CDR3 region: CASSRTSRGGGEKLFF. The CDR3 DNA sequence: TGTGCCAGCAGCCGGACTTCACGGGGAGGGGGTGAAAAACTGTTTTTT.

The chain couples TRBV10-2 to TRBJ2-7; no firm D call. From germline, CDR1 is WSHSY and CDR2 SAAADI. Trimming shortened V by 0 bases and J by 4 bases, and 10 bases separated the two germline ends. The CDR3 is made up of 14 amino acids. As DNA, the CDR3 is TGCGCCAGCAGTGAGTCGGGCCGCCTATACGAGCAGTACTTC. This sequence encodes CASSESGRLYEQYF.

The rearrangement joins TRBV6-2 or TRBV6-3 to TRBJ2-7, with D tentatively TRBD2 (6 bases). The germline gives CDR1 MNHEY, CDR2 SVGEGT. Trimming removed 5 bases at V and 4 bases at J, with 15 bases between. CDR3 length: 14 amino acids. The CDR3 here is CASSKRDSPYEQYV. The CDR3 bases are TGTGCCAGCAGTAAACGGGACTCTCCATACGAGCAGTACGTC.

This clonotype was detected a few times. The chain is built from TRBV7-3 and TRBJ2-5; D is ambiguous. The CDR3 is made up of 13 amino acids. Trimming removed 5 bases at V and 1 base at J, with 8 bases between. Germline V gene lookup returns CDR1 SGHTA and CDR2 FQGTGA. The CDR3 DNA reads as TGTGCCAGCAGCCGCGTTCCCCAAGAGACCCAGTACTTC. Protein: CASSRVPQETQYF.

V usage is TRBV6-2 or TRBV6-3 and J usage is TRBJ2-1, with TRBD2 matching 8 bases. This CDR3 has 15 residues. Per the germline V gene, CDR1 is MNHEY and CDR2 is SVGEGT. V shed 9 bases, J shed 3 bases, and the junction held 10 bases outside the gene matches. The CDR3 is CASSGGPEVYNEQFF. DNA of the CDR3: TGTGCCAGTTCGGGGGGGCCTGAAGTCTACAATGAGCAGTTCTTC.

The chain has TRBV19 and TRBJ2-5; 8 bases map to TRBD2. CDR1 and CDR2 from the germline V gene are LNHDA and SQIVND (reference sequence). The CDR3 is 15 amino acids. The V and J ends lost 3 bases and 1 base, in that order; junction bases with no gene match: 4. This CDR3 is CASSILGGAQETQYF. For the CDR3, the DNA is TGTGCCAGTAGTATTCTCGGGGGGGCCCAAGAGACCCAGTACTTC. The whole variable domain, filled in from reference TRBV19 and TRBJ2-5, reads DGGITQSPKYLFRKEGQNVTLSCEQNLNHDAMYWYRQDPGQGLRLIYYSQIVNDFQKGDIAEGYSVSREKKESFPLTVTSAQKNPTAFYLCASSILGGAQETQYFGPGTRLLVL.